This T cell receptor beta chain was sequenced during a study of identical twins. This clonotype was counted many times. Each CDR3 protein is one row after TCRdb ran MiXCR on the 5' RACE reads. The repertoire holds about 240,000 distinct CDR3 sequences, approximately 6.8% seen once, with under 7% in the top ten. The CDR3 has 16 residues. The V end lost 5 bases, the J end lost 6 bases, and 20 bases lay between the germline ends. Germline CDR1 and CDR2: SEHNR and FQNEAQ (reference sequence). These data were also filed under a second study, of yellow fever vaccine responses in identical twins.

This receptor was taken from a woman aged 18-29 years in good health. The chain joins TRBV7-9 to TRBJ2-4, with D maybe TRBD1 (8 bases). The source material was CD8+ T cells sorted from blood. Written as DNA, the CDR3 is TGTGCCAGCAGCCCGTCAACAGGGGGGGCGCGAAACATTCAGTACTTC. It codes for CASSPSTGGARNIQYF.